This T cell receptor beta chain was identified during a study of blood T cell repertoires in COVID-19 (dated by TCRdb to the early 2020s). Turning to the overall study: Samples covering the acute and convalescent phases of COVID-19 were provided by collaborators in the United States, Italy and Spain. Samples came from the ongoing ImmuneRACE study (first 160 participants) plus 1,254 subjects from 6 global collaborators. The prospective study material was composed of cDNA or gDNA derived from T cells, B-cell-depleted T cells, or PBMCs. A freely available public database, intended as a resource for researchers studying the immune response to SARS-CoV-2, is where the repertoires were released. Where HLA class I and class II types were available, the types were taken from metadata supplied by the sample provider, not from assay-based typing. Subjects who had been exposed to COVID-19, were actively infected with it, or had recovered from it provided the deeply sampled blood TCRbeta repertoires that made up the dataset. A de-identified subject ID, COVID-19 status, age in years and sex were almost always included in the sample metadata.

The collaborating institutions used their own protocols to collect whole blood in K2EDTA tubes. For TCRbeta analysis, collaborators shipped samples in one of three forms: frozen whole blood, isolated PBMCs, or DNA extracted from either of those sample types. With regard to this clone: Its recognized antigen is unknown. No base quality information exists; no much larger clone differs at one position.

What the study reported, not specific to this receptor: Clinical and demographic metadata were provided uncurated, with the amount varying by source and participant.

TCRbeta CDR3 regions were amplified from genomic DNA by means of the immunoSEQ Assay, a bias-controlled multiplex PCR. In the source study's methods: The number of nucleated cells in each sample was estimated from the amplification of reference gene primers within the assay. To quantify the absolute abundance of each unique TCRbeta CDR3 rearrangement, sequence reads were collapsed and filtered. Productive Simpson clonality was computed per sample as the square root of Simpson's diversity index over productive rearrangements. In its TCRdb copy, this immuneACCESS table keeps in-frame sequences only and misses some clones. Where compared with another copy, unresolved V genes explain less than half of these, and the others have no known cause. That table gives V, J and clone size, and the DNA gave D and trimming. Here the sample has about 160,000 clones; approximately 91% occur a single time. The ten largest account for about 2.3% of the sample.

Sample: peripheral blood. The sequence came from a man in his late teens or twenties with acute or convalescent COVID-19.

For the CDR3, the sequence is CAWSPTTGYGYTF. The DNA is TGTGCCTGGAGTCCTACGACGGGGTATGGCTACACCTTC. The sequence links TRBV30 to TRBJ1-2, with the D gene too uncertain to name. CDR1 GTSNPN and CDR2 SVGIG were looked up in the germline V gene (reference sequence). The germline ends are 12 bases apart after V is trimmed by 2 bases and J by 5 bases. The CDR3 goes from the cysteine to the phenylalanine over 13 residues. Of all the DNA, just the CDR3 is kept, 39 bases in frame from base 1.